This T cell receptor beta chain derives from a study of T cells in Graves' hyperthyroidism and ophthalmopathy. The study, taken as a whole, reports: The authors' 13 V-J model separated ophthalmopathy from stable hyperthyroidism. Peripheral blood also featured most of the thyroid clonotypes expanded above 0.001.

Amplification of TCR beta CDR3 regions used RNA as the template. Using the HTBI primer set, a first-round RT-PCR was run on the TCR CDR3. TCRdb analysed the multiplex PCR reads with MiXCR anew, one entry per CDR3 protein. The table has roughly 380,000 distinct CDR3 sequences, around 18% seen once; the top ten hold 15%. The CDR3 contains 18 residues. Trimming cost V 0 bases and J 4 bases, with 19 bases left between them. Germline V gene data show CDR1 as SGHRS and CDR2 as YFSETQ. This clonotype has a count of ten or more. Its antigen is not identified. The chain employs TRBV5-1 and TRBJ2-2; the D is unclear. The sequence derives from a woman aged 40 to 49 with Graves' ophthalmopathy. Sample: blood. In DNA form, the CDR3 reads TGCGCCAGCAGCTTGGGGAAATCTGGCAGTGCCTTCACCGGGGAGCTGTTTTTT. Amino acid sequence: CASSLGKSGSAFTGELFF.